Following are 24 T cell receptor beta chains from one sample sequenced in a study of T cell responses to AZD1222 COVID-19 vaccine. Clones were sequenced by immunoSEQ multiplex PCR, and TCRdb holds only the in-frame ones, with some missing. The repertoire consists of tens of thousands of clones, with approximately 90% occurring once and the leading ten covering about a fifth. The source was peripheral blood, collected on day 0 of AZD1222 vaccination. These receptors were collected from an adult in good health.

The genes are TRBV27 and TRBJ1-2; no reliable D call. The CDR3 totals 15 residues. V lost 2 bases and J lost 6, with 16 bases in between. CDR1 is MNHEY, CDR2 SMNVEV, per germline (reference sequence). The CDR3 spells CASSLKVGRWDGYTF. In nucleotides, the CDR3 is TGTGCCAGCAGTTTAAAGGTTGGGCGGTGGGATGGCTACACCTTC.

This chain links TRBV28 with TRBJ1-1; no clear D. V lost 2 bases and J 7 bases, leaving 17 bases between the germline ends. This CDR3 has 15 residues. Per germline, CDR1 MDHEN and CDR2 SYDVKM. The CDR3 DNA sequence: TGTGCCAGCAGTTTAGCGCCGGGCAGGATGGGTGAAGCTTTCTTT. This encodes CASSLAPGRMGEAFF.

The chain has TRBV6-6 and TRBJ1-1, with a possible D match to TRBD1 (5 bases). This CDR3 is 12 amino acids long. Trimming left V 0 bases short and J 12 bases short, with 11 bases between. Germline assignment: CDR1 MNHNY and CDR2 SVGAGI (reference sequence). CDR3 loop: CASSYSRGEPFF. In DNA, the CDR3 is TGTGCCAGCAGTTACTCTCGGGGGGAACCTTTCTTT.

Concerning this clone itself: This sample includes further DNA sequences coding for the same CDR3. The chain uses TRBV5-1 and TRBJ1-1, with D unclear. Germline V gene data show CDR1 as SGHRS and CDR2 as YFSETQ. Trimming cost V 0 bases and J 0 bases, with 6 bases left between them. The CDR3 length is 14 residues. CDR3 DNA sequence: TGCGCCAGCAGCTTGGGCTCGTTGAACACTGAAGCTTTCTTT. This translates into CASSLGSLNTEAFF.

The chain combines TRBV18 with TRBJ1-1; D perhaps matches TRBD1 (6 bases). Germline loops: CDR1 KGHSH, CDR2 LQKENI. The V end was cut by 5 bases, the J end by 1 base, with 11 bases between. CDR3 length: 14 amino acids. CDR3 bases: TGTGCCAGCTCAACTTCGGGACAGAACACTGAAGCTTTCTTT. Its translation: CASSTSGQNTEAFF.

DNA of the CDR3: TGTGCCACCAGTGACCCGACGGAAGAGACCCAGTACTTC. This encodes CATSDPTEETQYF. The chain uses TRBV24-1 and TRBJ2-5; D is unresolved. The ends were cut back, 4 bases at V and 3 bases at J, with 8 bases in the middle. This CDR3 is built from 13 residues. The V gene's germline CDR1 is KGHDR and CDR2 SFDVKD.

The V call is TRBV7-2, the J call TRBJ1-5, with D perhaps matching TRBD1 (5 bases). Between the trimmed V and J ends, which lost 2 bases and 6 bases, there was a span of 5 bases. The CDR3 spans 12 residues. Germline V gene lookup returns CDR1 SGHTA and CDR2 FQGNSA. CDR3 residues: CASSLQGQPQHF. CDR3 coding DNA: TGTGCCAGCAGCTTACAGGGTCAGCCCCAGCATTTT.

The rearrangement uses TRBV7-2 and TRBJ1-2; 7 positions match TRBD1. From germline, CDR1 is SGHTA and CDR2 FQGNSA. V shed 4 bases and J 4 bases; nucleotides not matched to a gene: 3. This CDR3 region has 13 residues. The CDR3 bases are TGTGCCAGCAGCTCGGACAGGCTCTATGGCTACACCTTC. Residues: CASSSDRLYGYTF.

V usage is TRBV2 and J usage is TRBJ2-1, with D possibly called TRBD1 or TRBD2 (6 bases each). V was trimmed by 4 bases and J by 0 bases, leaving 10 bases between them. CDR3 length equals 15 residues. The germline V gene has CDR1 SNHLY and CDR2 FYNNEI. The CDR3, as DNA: TGTGCCAGCAGTGTTGGAGGGGGCTCCTACAATGAGCAGTTCTTC. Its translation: CASSVGGGSYNEQFF.

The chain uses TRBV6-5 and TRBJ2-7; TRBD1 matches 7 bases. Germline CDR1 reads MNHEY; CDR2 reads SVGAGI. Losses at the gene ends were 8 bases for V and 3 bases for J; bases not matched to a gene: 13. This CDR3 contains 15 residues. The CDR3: CASWGPGQVNYEQYF. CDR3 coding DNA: TGTGCCAGCTGGGGACCCGGACAGGTGAACTACGAGCAGTACTTC.

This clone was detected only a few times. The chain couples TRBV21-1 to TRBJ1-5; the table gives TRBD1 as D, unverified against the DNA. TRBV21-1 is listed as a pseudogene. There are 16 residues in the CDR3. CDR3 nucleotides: TGTGCCAGCAGCAAAGGTACAGGGGTTAGCAATCAGCCCCAGCATTTT. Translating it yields CASSKGTGVSNQPQHF.

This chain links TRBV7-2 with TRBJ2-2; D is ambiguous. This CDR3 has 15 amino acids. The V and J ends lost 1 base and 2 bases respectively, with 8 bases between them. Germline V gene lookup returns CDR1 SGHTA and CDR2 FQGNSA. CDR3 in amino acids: CASSLVHVNTGELFF. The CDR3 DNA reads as TGTGCCAGCAGCTTAGTCCATGTAAACACCGGGGAGCTGTTTTTT.

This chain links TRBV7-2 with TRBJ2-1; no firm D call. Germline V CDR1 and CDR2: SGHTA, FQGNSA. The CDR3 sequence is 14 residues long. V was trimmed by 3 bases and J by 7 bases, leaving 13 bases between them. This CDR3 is CASSLSGVVNEQFF. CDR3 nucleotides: TGTGCCAGCAGCTTGTCTGGGGTGGTGAATGAGCAGTTCTTC.

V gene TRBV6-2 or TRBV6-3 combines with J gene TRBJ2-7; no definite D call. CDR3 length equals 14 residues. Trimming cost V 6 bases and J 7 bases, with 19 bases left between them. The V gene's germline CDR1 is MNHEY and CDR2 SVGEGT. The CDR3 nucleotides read TGTGCCAGCAGCTCCACGGAGTGGGTGAGGGAGCAGTACTTC. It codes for CASSSTEWVREQYF.

Here the CDR3 reads CASSLGTGLGNTIYF. The CDR3 coding sequence is TGCGCCAGCAGTCTCGGGACAGGGTTAGGAAACACCATATATTTT. The chain has TRBV23-1 and TRBJ1-3, with 9 nucleotides matching TRBD1. TRBV23-1 is placed among ORFs of uncertain function. J gave up 4 bases and V 4 bases, and 5 bases lay outside the gene matches. This CDR3 comprises 15 residues.

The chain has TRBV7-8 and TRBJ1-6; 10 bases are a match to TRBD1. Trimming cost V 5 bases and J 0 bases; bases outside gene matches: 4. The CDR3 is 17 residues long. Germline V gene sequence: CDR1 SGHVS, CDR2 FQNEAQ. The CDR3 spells CASSPRTGGSYNSPLHF. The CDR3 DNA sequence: TGTGCCAGCAGCCCAAGGACAGGGGGCTCCTATAATTCACCCCTCCACTTT.

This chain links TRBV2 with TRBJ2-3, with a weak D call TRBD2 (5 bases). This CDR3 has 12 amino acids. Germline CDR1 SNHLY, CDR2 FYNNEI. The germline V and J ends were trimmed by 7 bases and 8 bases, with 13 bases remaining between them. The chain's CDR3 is CASTSAGTTQYF. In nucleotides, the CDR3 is TGTGCCAGCACTTCGGCGGGTACTACGCAGTATTTT.

DNA for the CDR3: TGTGCCAGCAGTTTAATACCGTACGGGGAGCTGTTTTTT. Translation gives CASSLIPYGELFF. The V gene is TRBV27, the J gene TRBJ2-2; D gene uncertain. CDR1 is MNHEY and CDR2 is SMNVEV in the germline V gene (reference sequence). The length of the CDR3 is 13 residues. Deletions cut 2 bases from V and 7 bases from J, with 8 bases between.

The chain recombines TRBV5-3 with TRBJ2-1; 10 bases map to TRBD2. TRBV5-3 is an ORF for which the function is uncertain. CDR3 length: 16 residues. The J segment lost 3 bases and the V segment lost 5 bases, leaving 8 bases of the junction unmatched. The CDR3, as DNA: TGTGCCAGAAGGGCCCCTCTAGCGGGGGACTACAATGAGCAGTTCTTC. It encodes CARRAPLAGDYNEQFF.

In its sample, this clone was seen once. CDR3 in DNA: TGCGCCAGCAGCTTACGTAGCACAGATACGCAGTATTTT. It codes for CASSLRSTDTQYF. The chain is built from TRBV5-1 and TRBJ2-3, with D hard to call. The germline CDR1 and CDR2 sequences are SGHRS and YFSETQ. This CDR3 is built from 13 residues. V was cut by 2 bases and J by 0 bases, with 4 bases left in between.

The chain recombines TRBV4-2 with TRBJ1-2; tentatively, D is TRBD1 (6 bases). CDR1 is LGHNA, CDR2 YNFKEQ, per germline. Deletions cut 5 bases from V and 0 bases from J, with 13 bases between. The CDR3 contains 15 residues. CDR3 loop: CASSMTGGANYGYTF. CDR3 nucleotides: TGTGCCAGCAGCATGACAGGTGGAGCTAACTATGGCTACACCTTC.

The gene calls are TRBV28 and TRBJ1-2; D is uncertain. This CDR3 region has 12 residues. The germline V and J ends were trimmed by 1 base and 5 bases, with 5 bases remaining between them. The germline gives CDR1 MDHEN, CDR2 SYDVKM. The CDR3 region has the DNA TGTGCCAGCAGTTTATTGAAGTATGGCTACACCTTC. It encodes CASSLLKYGYTF.

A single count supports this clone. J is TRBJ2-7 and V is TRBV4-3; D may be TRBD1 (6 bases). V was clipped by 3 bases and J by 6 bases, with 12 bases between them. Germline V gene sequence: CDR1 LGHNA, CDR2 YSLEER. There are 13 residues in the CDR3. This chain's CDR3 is CASSQATGLEQYF. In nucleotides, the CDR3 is TGCGCCAGCAGCCAGGCCACAGGGCTCGAGCAGTACTTC.

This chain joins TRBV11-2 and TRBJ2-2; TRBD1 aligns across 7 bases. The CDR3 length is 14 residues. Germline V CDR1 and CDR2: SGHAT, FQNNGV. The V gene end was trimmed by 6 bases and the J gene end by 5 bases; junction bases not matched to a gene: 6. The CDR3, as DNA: TGTGCCAGCAGTAGGGGGCTAGGTACCGGGGAGCTGTTTTTT. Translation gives CASSRGLGTGELFF.